This TCR beta chain was identified during a study of CD8 T cell repertoires and HIV-1 epitope variants. Study summary: Separate wells received one of Twenty-five Gag or Nef variant peptides. Epitopes were three Gag families plus Nef HW9 and YT9. An uncultured baseline aliquot held 1M T cells.

Remarks on this clone: As yet, its antigen is unknown.

The ends were cut back, 0 bases at V and 1 base at J, with 10 bases in the middle. The CDR3 has 16 residues. Per the germline V gene, CDR1 is MRHNA and CDR2 is SNTAGT. Sequencing used immunoSEQ multiplex PCR; TCRdb keeps in-frame clones, though not all of them. The data hold 4,000 to 5,500 clones, with roughly 67% observed a single time. This sequence was found in a male donor with HIV. Sequenced sample: cultured CD8+ T cells derived from PBMCs. The chain is built from TRBV6-4 and TRBJ2-1, with D possibly being TRBD2 (6 bases). The CDR3 nucleotides are TGTGCCAGCAGTGACTCGGGCGGGGCTTCCTACAATGAGCAGTTCTTC. This gives the protein CASSDSGGASYNEQFF.